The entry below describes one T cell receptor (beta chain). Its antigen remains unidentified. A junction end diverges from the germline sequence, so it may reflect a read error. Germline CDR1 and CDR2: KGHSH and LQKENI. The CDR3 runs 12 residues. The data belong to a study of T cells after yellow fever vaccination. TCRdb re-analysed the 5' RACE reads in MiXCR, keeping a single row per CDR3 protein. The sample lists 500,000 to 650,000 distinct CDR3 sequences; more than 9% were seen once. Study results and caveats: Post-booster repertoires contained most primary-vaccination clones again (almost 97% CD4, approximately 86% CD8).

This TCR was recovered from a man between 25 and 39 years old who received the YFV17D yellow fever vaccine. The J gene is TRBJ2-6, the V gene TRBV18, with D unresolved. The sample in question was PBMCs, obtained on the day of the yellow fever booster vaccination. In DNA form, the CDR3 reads TGTGCCAGCTCATCACCAAGCAACGTCCTGACTTTC. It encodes CASSSPSNVLTF.